Shown below are 19 T cell receptor beta chains from a single sample sequenced in a study of cytomegalovirus exposure and HLA in healthy donors (dated by TCRdb to between 2016 and 2019). Library method: the immunoSEQ multiplex PCR assay. For the multiplex PCR, a mixture combining 60 forward primers for TCR Vbeta segments and 13 reverse primers for TCR Jbeta segments was used. TCRdb stores this immuneACCESS table with in-frame sequences only. Part of the clones is absent; in the studies checked, under half of the shortfall reflects unresolved V genes, and no reason is known for the rest. Counted in this sample were roughly 110,000 clones; about 75% of them appeared once. Approximately 12% of the sample is in the top ten clones. Input material: PBMCs. The receptors come from a woman between 40 and 55 years old in good health and CMV-seropositive.

The chain joins TRBV19 to TRBJ2-4; tentative D call: TRBD1 (5 bases). Germline V gene sequence: CDR1 LNHDA, CDR2 SQIVND (reference sequence). The CDR3 totals 15 residues. Trimming took off 5 bases at V and 0 bases at J, with 11 bases between the two ends. CDR3 region: CASSHLGAAKNIQYF. Written as DNA, the CDR3 is TGTGCCAGTAGTCACCTAGGGGCAGCCAAAAACATTCAGTACTTC. The entire variable domain, with the rest obtained from reference TRBV19 and TRBJ2-4, is as follows: DGGITQSPKYLFRKEGQNVTLSCEQNLNHDAMYWYRQDPGQGLRLIYYSQIVNDFQKGDIAEGYSVSREKKESFPLTVTSAQKNPTAFYLCASSHLGAAKNIQYFGAGTRLSVL.

The chain joins TRBV5-6 to TRBJ1-1; no reliable D call. The CDR3 has 12 residues. With 0 bases removed from V and 10 bases from J, the gap between germline ends came to 10 bases. CDR1 is SGHDT, CDR2 YYEEEE, per germline. CDR3 region: CASSLGGKGAFF. CDR3 nucleotide sequence: TGTGCCAGCAGCTTGGGCGGGAAGGGAGCTTTCTTT.

The chain employs TRBV7-7 and TRBJ2-3; TRBD1 is a possible D gene (6 bases). The CDR3 runs 15 residues. The V gene's germline CDR1 is SSHAT and CDR2 FNYEAQ (reference sequence). V lost 1 base, J lost 2 bases, and 10 bases lay in between. The CDR3 protein is CASSLGGGNTDTQYF. In nucleotides, the CDR3 is TGTGCCAGCAGCTTAGGAGGGGGAAACACAGATACGCAGTATTTT. Variable domain in full (rest from reference TRBV7-7 and TRBJ2-3): GAGVSQSPRYKVTKRGQDVTLRCDPISSHATLYWYQQALGQGPEFLTYFNYEAQPDKSGLPSDRFSAERPEGSISTLTIQRTEQRDSAMYRCASSLGGGNTDTQYFGPGTRLTVL.

Regarding this clone: The germline gene is not matched at one end of the junction; a read error may be the cause. The CDR3 coding sequence is TGTGCCAGCTCAACGGTGCAGGGTCACACCTATGGCTACCCCTTC. Translated, it gives CASSTVQGHTYGYPF. The V call is TRBV2, the J call TRBJ1-2; tentatively, D is TRBD1 (5 bases). The CDR3 is 15 residues long. From germline, CDR1 is SNHLY and CDR2 FYNNEI.

This sequence joins TRBV5-1 and TRBJ2-3; 11 nucleotides agree with TRBD2. CDR1 is SGHRS and CDR2 is YFSETQ in the germline V gene. The CDR3 is made up of 17 amino acids. V dropped 0 bases and J dropped 1; count of bases not matched to a gene: 4. This CDR3 is CASSLGTSGGRTDTQYF. CDR3 nucleotide sequence: TGCGCCAGCAGCTTGGGCACTAGCGGGGGCCGCACAGATACGCAGTATTTT. Full variable domain (remainder filled in from reference TRBV5-1 and TRBJ2-3): KAGVTQTPRYLIKTRGQQVTLSCSPISGHRSVSWYQQTPGQGLQFLFEYFSETQRNKGNFPGRFSGRQFSNSRSEMNVSTLELGDSALYLCASSLGTSGGRTDTQYFGPGTRLTVL.

V gene TRBV10-1 combines with J gene TRBJ2-7, with D possibly matching TRBD1 (6 bases). Deletions cut 3 bases from V and 5 bases from J, with 14 bases between. CDR1 is WNHNN, CDR2 SYGVQD, per germline (reference sequence). The CDR3 runs 14 residues. CDR3 sequence reads: CASSEGQLWDEQYF. The CDR3 DNA follows: TGCGCCAGCAGTGAAGGACAGCTGTGGGACGAGCAGTACTTC.

The chain links TRBV5-1 to TRBJ2-6; D is ambiguous. Germline V gives CDR1 SGHRS, CDR2 YFSETQ. The CDR3 sequence is 17 residues long. The ends were cut back, 4 bases at V and 2 bases at J, with 16 bases in the middle. The CDR3 spells CASSANSGAAGANVLTF. In DNA, the CDR3 is TGCGCCAGCAGCGCCAACTCGGGTGCGGCTGGGGCCAACGTCCTGACTTTC.

This clone was counted once. Here the CDR3 reads CASSSAGLTYEQYF. The CDR3 DNA reads TGTGCCAGCAGCTCCGCGGGACTAACTTACGAGCAGTACTTC. V and J are TRBV13 and TRBJ2-7; 7 bases align to TRBD2. Germline CDR1 and CDR2: PRHDT and FYEKMQ (reference sequence). This CDR3 comprises 14 residues. J gave up 4 bases and V 4 bases, and 7 bases lay outside the gene matches.

The CDR3 sequence: CASSVAGRGTEAFF. CDR3 in DNA: TGTGCCAGCAGTGTGGCAGGGAGGGGCACTGAAGCTTTCTTT. The V call is TRBV6-1, the J call TRBJ1-1; maybe TRBD1 (5 bases). The CDR3 is made up of 14 amino acids. The germline V and J ends were trimmed by 4 bases and 4 bases, with 13 bases remaining between them. Germline CDR1 is MNHNS and CDR2 is SASEGT.

The chain carries TRBV27 and TRBJ1-1; the D gene is possibly TRBD1 (5 bases). The V gene lost 0 bases and the J gene lost 5 bases, with 22 bases spanning the gap. This CDR3 region has 18 residues. Per the germline V gene, CDR1 is MNHEY and CDR2 is SMNVEV (reference sequence). CDR3 DNA sequence: TGTGCCAGCAGTTTATCGATCGGAGGGGCCCAGACGAAAACTGAAGCTTTCTTT. This encodes CASSLSIGGAQTKTEAFF.

CDR3: CASSQSGGAREQYF. CDR3 bases: TGTGCCAGCAGCCAAAGCGGGGGGGCTCGCGAGCAGTACTTC. V is TRBV5-6 and J is TRBJ2-7, with 10 bases that match TRBD2. Germline lookup yields CDR1 SGHDT and CDR2 YYEEEE. The junction had 7 bases not matched to a gene; V was cut back by 4 bases and J by 6 bases. The CDR3 extends over 14 amino acids.

This clone was recorded a few times. The chain links TRBV6-5 to TRBJ1-2; 9 bases map to TRBD1. V was clipped by 0 bases and J by 4 bases; unmatched bases: 3. Germline CDR1 reads MNHEY; CDR2 reads SVGAGI. The CDR3 has 15 amino acids. The CDR3 sequence: CASSYSMTGGYGYTF. CDR3 nucleotides: TGTGCCAGCAGTTACTCGATGACAGGGGGCTATGGCTACACCTTC.

The rearrangement joins TRBV5-1 to TRBJ2-1; 7 bases agree with TRBD2. Germline V gives CDR1 SGHRS, CDR2 YFSETQ. J was trimmed by 2 bases and V by 2 bases; bases with no gene match: 4. This CDR3 spans 15 amino acids. The CDR3 sequence: CASSFTGGTYNEQFF. In DNA, the CDR3 is TGCGCCAGCAGCTTTACGGGGGGAACCTACAATGAGCAGTTCTTC.

The chain carries TRBV27 and TRBJ2-1; no definite D call. Trimming cost V 5 bases and J 0 bases, with 11 bases left between them. CDR1 and CDR2 (germline): MNHEY, SMNVEV (reference sequence). CDR3 length equals 15 residues. The CDR3 here is CASSGRRSSYNEQFF. CDR3 sequence (DNA): TGTGCCAGCAGTGGCCGAAGAAGCTCCTACAATGAGCAGTTCTTC.

This clone was counted only a few times. V usage is TRBV28 and J usage is TRBJ2-2, with a weak D call TRBD2 (6 bases). V lost 5 bases and J 3 bases, leaving 16 bases between the germline ends. This CDR3 contains 16 residues. CDR1 and CDR2 from the germline V gene are MDHEN and SYDVKM. The CDR3, as DNA: TGTGCCAGCAGTCTCCAATTTGGGGACTACACCGGGGAGCTGTTTTTT. This translates into CASSLQFGDYTGELFF.

The chain links TRBV6-5 to TRBJ1-2, with 7 bases aligning to TRBD1. In germline, CDR1 is MNHEY, CDR2 SVGAGI. V trimming: 8 bases; J trimming: 2 bases; junction bases outside the gene matches: 5. This CDR3 has 13 amino acids. CDR3 amino acids: CASGIRGNYGYTF. As DNA, the CDR3 is TGTGCCAGCGGGATCAGGGGGAACTATGGCTACACCTTC.

This chain joins TRBV5-4 and TRBJ2-1; tentatively, D is TRBD1 (6 bases). V lost 5 bases and J 0 bases, leaving 12 bases between the germline ends. Germline loops: CDR1 SGHNT, CDR2 YYREEE (reference sequence). This CDR3 is 15 amino acids long. The CDR3 spells CASRRDRPSYNEQFF. The DNA for the CDR3 is TGTGCCAGCAGGCGTGACAGGCCCTCCTACAATGAGCAGTTCTTC.

J is TRBJ1-1 and V is TRBV6-1; 8 bases align to TRBD1. The CDR3 has 15 residues. Germline V gene lookup returns CDR1 MNHNS and CDR2 SASEGT. Unmatched junction bases numbered 13, after V lost 5 bases and J lost 8 bases. The CDR3, as DNA: TGTGCCAGCAGTCCTCTAGCGGACAGGGCTCTCGAAGCTTTCTTT. The encoded protein is CASSPLADRALEAFF.

This chain uses TRBV29-1 with TRBJ2-3; the D gene is possibly TRBD1 (6 bases). CDR1 SQVTM and CDR2 ANQGSEA come from the germline V gene. V lost 4 bases, J lost 11 bases, and 13 bases lay in between. This CDR3 is 11 amino acids long. This chain's CDR3 is CSVGLGGGQYF. The CDR3 DNA follows: TGCAGCGTTGGATTAGGGGGTGGGCAGTATTTT.